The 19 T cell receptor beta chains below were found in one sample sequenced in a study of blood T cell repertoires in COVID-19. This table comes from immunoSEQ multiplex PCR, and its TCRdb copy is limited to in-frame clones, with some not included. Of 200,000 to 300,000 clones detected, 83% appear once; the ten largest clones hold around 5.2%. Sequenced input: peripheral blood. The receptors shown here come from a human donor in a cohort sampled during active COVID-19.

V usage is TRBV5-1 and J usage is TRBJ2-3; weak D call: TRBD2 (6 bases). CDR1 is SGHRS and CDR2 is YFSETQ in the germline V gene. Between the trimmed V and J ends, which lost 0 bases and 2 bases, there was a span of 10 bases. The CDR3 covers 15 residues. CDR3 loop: CASSLVGGNTDTQYF. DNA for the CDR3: TGCGCCAGCAGCTTGGTCGGAGGGAACACAGATACGCAGTATTTT.

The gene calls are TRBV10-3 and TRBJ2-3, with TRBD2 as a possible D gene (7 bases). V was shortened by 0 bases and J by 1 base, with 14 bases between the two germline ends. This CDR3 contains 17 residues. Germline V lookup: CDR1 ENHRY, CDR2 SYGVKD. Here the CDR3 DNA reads TGTGCCATCAGTGAGTCGAGGGGGGGGGTCGGCACAGATACGCAGTATTTT. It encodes CAISESRGGVGTDTQYF.

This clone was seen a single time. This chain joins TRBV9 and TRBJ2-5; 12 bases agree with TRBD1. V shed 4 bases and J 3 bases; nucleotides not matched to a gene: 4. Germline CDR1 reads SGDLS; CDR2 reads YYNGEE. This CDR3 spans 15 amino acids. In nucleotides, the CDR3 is TGTGCCAGCAGCCTGGGACAGGGGGCAAAAGAGACCCAGTACTTC. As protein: CASSLGQGAKETQYF.

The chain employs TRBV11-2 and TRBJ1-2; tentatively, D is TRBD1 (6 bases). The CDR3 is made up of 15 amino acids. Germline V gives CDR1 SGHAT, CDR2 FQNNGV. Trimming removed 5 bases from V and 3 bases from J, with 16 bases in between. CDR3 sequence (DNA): TGTGCCAGCAGCCCGCTACCGGGGGGCCACTATGGCTACACCTTC. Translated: CASSPLPGGHYGYTF.

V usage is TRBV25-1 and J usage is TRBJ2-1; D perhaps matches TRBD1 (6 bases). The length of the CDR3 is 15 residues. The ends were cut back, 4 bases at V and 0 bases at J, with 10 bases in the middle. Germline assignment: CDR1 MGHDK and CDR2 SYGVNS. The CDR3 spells CASSVRGSSYNEQFF. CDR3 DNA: TGTGCCAGCAGTGTCAGGGGAAGCTCCTACAATGAGCAGTTCTTC.

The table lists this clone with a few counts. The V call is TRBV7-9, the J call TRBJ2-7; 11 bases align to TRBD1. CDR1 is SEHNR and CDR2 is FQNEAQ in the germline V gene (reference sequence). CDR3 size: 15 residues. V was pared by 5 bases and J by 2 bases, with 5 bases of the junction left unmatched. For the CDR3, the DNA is TGTGCCAGCAGCACCGGACAGGGGGCGCCCTACGAGCAGTACTTC. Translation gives CASSTGQGAPYEQYF.

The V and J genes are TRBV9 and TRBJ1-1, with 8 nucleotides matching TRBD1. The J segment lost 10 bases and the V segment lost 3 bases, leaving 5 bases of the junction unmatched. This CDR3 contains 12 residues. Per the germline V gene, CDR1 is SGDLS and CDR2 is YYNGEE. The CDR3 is CASSGLGQGAFF. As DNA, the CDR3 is TGTGCCAGCAGCGGATTAGGACAGGGAGCTTTCTTT.

CDR3 nucleotide sequence: TGTGCCAGCAGCCAAACCGGGACTAGCGGGAGAGAGACCCAGTACTTC. Translation gives CASSQTGTSGRETQYF. The chain uses TRBV11-3 and TRBJ2-5, with 14 bases lining up with TRBD2. CDR3 length: 16 amino acids. V was pared by 5 bases and J by 4 bases, with 6 bases of the junction left unmatched. Looked up from germline, CDR1 is SGHNT and CDR2 is YENEEA.

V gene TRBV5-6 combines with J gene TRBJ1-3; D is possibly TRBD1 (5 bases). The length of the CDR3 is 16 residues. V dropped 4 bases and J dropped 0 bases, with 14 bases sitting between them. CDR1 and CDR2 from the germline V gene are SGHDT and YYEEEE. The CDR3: CASSPAGWDSGNTIYF. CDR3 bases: TGTGCCAGCAGCCCCGCAGGGTGGGACTCTGGAAACACCATATATTTT.

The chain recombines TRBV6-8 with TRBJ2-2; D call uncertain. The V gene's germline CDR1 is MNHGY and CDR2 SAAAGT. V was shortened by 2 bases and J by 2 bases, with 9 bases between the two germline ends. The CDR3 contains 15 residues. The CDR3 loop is CASSYEASNTGELFF. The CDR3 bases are TGTGCCAGCAGTTACGAGGCCTCAAACACCGGGGAGCTGTTTTTT.

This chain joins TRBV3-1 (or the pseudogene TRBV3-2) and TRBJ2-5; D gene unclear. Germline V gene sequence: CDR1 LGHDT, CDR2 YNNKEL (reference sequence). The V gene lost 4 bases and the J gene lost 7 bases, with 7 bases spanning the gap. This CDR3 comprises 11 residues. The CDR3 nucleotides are TGTGCCAGCAGCCTCGTCGGGACCCAGTACTTC. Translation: CASSLVGTQYF.

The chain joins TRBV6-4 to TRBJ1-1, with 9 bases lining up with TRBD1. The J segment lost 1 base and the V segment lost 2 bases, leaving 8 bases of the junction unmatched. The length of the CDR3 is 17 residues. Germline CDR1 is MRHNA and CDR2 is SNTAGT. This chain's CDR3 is CASSDGNRGLGNTEAFF. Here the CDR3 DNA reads TGTGCCAGCAGTGACGGAAACAGGGGGCTAGGGAACACTGAAGCTTTCTTT.

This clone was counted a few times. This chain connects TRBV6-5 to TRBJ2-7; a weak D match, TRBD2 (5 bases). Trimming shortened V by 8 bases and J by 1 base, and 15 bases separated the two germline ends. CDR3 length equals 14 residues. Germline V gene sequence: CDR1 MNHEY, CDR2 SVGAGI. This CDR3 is CASRRGQASYEQYF. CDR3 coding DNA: TGTGCCAGCCGAAGAGGGCAAGCGTCCTACGAGCAGTACTTC.

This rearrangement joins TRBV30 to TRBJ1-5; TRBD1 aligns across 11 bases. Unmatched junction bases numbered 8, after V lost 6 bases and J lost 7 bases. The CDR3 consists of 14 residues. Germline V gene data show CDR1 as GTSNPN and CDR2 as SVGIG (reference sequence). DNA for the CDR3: TGTGCCTGCTCCGGGACAGGGGGAGGACAGCCCCAGCATTTT. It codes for CACSGTGGGQPQHF.

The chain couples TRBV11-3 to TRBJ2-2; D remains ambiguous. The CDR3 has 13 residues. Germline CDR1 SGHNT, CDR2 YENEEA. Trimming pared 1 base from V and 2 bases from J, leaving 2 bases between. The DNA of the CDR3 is TGTGCCAGCAGCTTAGTAAACACCGGGGAGCTGTTTTTT. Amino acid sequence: CASSLVNTGELFF. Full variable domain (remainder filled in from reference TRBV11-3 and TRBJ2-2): EAGVVQSPRYKIIEKKQPVAFWCNPISGHNTLYWYLQNLGQGPELLIRYENEEAVDDSQLPKDRFSAERLKGVDSTLKIQPAELGDSAVYLCASSLVNTGELFFGEGSRLTVL.

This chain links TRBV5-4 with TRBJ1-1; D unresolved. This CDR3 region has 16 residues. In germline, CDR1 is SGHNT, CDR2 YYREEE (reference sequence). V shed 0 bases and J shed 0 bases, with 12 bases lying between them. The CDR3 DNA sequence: TGTGCCAGCAGCTTGGATGCGGGGAACATGAACACTGAAGCTTTCTTT. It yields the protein CASSLDAGNMNTEAFF.

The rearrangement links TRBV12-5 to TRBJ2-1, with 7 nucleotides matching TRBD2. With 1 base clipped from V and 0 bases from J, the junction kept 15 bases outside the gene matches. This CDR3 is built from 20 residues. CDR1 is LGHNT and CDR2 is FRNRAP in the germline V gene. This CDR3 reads CASGLDPPGLLKSSYNEQFF. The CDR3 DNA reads TGTGCTAGTGGTTTGGACCCACCGGGACTACTAAAAAGCTCCTACAATGAGCAGTTCTTC.

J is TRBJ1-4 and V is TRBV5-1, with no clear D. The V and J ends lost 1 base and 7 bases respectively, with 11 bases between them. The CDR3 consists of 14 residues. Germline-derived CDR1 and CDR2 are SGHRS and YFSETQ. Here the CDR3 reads CASSLTGPREKLFF. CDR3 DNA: TGCGCCAGCAGCTTGACTGGGCCTCGTGAAAAACTGTTTTTT.

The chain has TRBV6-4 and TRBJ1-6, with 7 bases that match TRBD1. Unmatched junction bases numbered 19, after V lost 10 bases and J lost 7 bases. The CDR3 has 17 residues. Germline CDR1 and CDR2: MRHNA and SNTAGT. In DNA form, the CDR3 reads TGTGCCACCCTAACTCGACAGGGACATAGTAGAAATTCACCCCTCCACTTT. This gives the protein CATLTRQGHSRNSPLHF.